This TCR beta chain was sequenced in a study of tumor-infiltrating lymphocytes in primary liver carcinoma. Total RNA (around 500 ng) served as template for TCR beta cDNA synthesis primed by a constant-region primer. Employing slightly modified ARM-PCR, three nested multiplex PCR rounds were run, and these gave rise to the TCR beta libraries. TRBV1-TRBV30 forward primers paired with a C-beta reverse primer drove the first two PCR rounds, roughly 9 cycles each. TCRdb redid the calling of the multiplex PCR reads with MiXCR, one entry per CDR3 protein. The table lists hundreds of thousands of distinct CDR3 sequences, approximately 60% of them singletons. Alongside blood RNA obtained from unsorted whole blood, germline DNA was also extracted. Details on this clonotype: Being one base from a much bigger clone, this may be a read error.

Germline CDR1 reads SGHKS; CDR2 reads YYEKEE (reference sequence). CDR3 size: 15 residues. The source of this sequence is a man in his forties or fifties with primary liver carcinoma and hepatitis B virus infection. Sequenced sample: peripheral blood. The chain carries TRBV5-5 and TRBJ2-7; 7 nucleotides align to TRBD1. As DNA, the CDR3 is TGTGCCAGCAGCCCCCGGTTGACAGGGACCTACGAGCATTACTTC. Translating gives CASSPRLTGTYEHYF.